The rows below give T cell receptor beta chains drawn from one sample of a study of T cell responses to AZD1222 COVID-19 vaccine. The assay was immunoSEQ multiplex PCR, and TCRdb's table has in-frame clones only and misses some. Of approximately 220,000 clones in the sample, 93% were seen once. The material was peripheral blood, obtained on day 0 of MenACWY control vaccination. Receptors originate from an adult in good health. The conserved cysteine and the conserved F or W are not part of the CDR3 here.

V gene | CDR3 protein
TRBV7-9 | ASSLAASYEQY
TRBV28 | ASNFGDRRGGYT
TRBV11-2 | ASSLDLGDQPQH
TRBV7-2 | ASSLVGGSNTEAF
TRBV9 | ASSEGHYPTNEKLF
TRBV4-2 | ASSRGGSGGNEQF
TRBV10-3 | AISEASDEKLF
TRBV7-2 | ASSLGSTVANTGELF
TRBV4-1 | ARSQDRETTQY
TRBV28 | ASSSHGGRYTEAF
TRBV27 | ASSPGAPNTEAF
TRBV6-5 | ASRLTGWDTEAF
TRBV5-1 | ASSWENTGVSYEQY
TRBV2 | ASRTGGVPTEGAF
TRBV6-5 | ASRGLRQETQY
TRBV15 | ATSRDSGQRSYEQY
TRBV10-1 | ASSGSARSHSYNEQF
TRBV18 | ASSPETGAVGYT
TRBV5-8 | ASSSGQAVNEKLF
TRBV30 | AWSVHSNQPQH
TRBV5-5 | ASSGQSKLNTEAF
TRBV27 | ASSPQNGYEQY
TRBV10-3 | AIRGTANTEAF
TRBV19 | ASTEQAYSGNTIY
TRBV6-5 | ASRQGAQQPQH
TRBV4-1 | ASSQEEGGYNEQF
TRBV6-5 | ASSYTFPNPYNEQF
TRBV3-1/TRBV3-2 | ASSQVGDLDYGYT
TRBV18 | ASSRDRVGNEQF
TRBV6-4 | ASSDSGTGWGYGYT
TRBV7-2 | ASSLSYGYT
TRBV2 | ASSQGSGNQPQH
TRBV19 | ASSEGQLEPQH
TRBV7-8 | ASSRGGQASYT
TRBV19 | ASSLPGGRFGYT
TRBV5-4 | ASSAGTAGPYGYT
TRBV7-2 | ASSLGTGNYGYT
TRBV7-2 | ASSRNMLARETQY
TRBV18 | ASSLGQGEH
TRBV2 | ASSDDKAYRAF
TRBV7-2 | ASSPSSGASYNEQF
TRBV4-3 | ASSPGDGAISGAF
TRBV15 | ATSRSGLDNSPLH
TRBV11-2 | ASSLGDRGYGYT
TRBV19 | ASSIVGRGNTEAF
TRBV9 | ASSVGDNWGTQY
TRBV10-3 | AIRLTGVNTEAF